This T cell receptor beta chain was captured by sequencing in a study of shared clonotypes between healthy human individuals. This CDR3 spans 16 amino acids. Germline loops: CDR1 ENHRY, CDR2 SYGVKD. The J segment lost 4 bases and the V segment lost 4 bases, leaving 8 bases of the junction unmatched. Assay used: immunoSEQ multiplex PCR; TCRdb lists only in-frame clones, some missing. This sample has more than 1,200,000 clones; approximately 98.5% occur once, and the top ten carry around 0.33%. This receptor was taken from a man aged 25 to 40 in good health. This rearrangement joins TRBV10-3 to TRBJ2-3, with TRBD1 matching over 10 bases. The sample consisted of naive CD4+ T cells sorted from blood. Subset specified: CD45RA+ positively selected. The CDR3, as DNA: TGTGCCATCAGTGGCGACAGGGGGCGCGCATCAGATACGCAGTATTTT. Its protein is CAISGDRGRASDTQYF.